Sequencing of this TCR beta chain was carried out in a study of blood T cell repertoires in COVID-19. This CDR3 region has 15 residues. J lost 6 bases, V lost 0 bases, and 1 base had no gene match. Germline V gives CDR1 WSHSY, CDR2 SAAADI. Clones were read by immunoSEQ multiplex PCR, and TCRdb kept only the in-frame ones, dropping some. The sample holds roughly 340,000 clones; around 87% are singletons and the top ten take around 1.9%. The chain combines TRBV10-2 with TRBJ2-5, with TRBD2 matching 13 bases. Specimen: PBMCs or T cells enriched from blood (not recorded which). The source is a man in his forties or fifties in a cohort exposed to, infected with or recovered from COVID-19 (not recorded which). CDR3 nucleotides: TGCGCCAGCAGTGAGTCGACTAGCGGGAGGAAGACCCAGTACTTC. It codes for CASSESTSGRKTQYF.